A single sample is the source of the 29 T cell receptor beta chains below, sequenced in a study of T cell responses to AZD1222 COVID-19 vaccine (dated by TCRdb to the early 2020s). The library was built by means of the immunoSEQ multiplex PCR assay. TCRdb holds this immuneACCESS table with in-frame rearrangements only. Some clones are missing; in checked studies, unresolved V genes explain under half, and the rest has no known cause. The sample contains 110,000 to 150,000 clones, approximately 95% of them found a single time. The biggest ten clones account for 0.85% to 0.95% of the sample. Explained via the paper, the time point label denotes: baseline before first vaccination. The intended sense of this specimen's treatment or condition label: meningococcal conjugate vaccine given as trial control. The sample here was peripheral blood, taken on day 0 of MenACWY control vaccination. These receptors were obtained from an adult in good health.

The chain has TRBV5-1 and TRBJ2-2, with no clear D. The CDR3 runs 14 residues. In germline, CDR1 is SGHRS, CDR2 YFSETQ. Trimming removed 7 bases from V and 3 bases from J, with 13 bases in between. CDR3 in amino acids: CASAPGSDTGELFF. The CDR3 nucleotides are TGCGCCAGCGCTCCCGGGTCCGACACCGGGGAGCTGTTTTTT.

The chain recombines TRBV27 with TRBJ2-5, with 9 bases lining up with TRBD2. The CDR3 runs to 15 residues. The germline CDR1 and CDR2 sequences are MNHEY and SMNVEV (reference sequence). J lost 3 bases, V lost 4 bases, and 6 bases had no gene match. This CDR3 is CASSYIAGAEETQYF. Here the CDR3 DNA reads TGTGCCAGCAGTTACATAGCGGGGGCAGAAGAGACCCAGTACTTC.

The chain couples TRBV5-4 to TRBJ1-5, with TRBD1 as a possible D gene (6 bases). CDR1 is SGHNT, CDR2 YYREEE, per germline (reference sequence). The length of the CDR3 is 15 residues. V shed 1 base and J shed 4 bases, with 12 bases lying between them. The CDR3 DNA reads TGTGCCAGCAGCTTGATGGGGGCGCCGAATCAGCCCCAGCATTTT. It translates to CASSLMGAPNQPQHF.

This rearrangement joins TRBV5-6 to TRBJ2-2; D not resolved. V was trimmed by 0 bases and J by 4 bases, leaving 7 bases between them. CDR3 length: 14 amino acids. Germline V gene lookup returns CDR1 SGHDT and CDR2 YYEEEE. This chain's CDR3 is CASSLVRLTGELFF. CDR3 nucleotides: TGTGCCAGCAGCTTGGTCAGACTCACCGGGGAGCTGTTTTTT.

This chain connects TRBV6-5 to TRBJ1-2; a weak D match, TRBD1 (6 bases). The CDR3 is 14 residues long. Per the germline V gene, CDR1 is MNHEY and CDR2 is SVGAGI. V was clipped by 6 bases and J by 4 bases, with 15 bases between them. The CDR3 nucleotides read TGTGCCAGCAGGGCTGGACAGCTCGGCTATGGCTACACCTTC. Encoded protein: CASRAGQLGYGYTF.

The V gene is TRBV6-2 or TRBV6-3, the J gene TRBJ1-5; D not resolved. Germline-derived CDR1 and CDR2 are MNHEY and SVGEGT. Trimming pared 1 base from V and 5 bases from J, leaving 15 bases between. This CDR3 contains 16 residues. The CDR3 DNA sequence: TGTGCCAGCAGTTACTACCCAGAGTTAAATTATCAGCCCCAGCATTTT. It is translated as CASSYYPELNYQPQHF.

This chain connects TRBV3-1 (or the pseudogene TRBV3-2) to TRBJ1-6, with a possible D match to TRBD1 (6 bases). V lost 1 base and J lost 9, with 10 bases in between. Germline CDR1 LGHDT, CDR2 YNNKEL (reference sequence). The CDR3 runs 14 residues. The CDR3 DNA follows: TGTGCCAGCAGCCAAGTAACAGGGAGTTCACCCCTCCACTTT. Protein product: CASSQVTGSSPLHF.

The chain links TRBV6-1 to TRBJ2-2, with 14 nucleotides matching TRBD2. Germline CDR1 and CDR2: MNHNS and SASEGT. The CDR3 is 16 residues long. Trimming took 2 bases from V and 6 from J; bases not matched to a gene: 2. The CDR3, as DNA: TGTGCCAGCAGTGAATTGACTAGCGGGAGGGCCGGGGAGCTGTTTTTT. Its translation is CASSELTSGRAGELFF.

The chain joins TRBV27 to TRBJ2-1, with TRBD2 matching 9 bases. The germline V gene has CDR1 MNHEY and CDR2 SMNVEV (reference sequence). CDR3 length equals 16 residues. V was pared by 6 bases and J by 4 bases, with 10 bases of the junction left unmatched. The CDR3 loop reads CASRTLVAGAYNEQFF. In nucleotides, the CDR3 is TGTGCCAGCAGGACGTTAGTAGCGGGAGCGTACAATGAGCAGTTCTTC.

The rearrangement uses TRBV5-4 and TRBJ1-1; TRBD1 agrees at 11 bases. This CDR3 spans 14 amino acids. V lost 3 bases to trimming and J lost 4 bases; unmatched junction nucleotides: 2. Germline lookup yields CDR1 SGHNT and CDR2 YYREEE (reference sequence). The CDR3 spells CASSSGTGGTEAFF. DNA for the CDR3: TGTGCCAGCAGCTCCGGGACAGGGGGCACTGAAGCTTTCTTT.

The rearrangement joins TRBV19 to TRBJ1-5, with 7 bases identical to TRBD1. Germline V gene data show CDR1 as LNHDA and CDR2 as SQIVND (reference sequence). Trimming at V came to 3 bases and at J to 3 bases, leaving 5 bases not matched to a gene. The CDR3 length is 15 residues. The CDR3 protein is CASSIQRGPNQPQHF. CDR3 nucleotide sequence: TGTGCCAGTAGTATTCAGAGGGGGCCCAATCAGCCCCAGCATTTT. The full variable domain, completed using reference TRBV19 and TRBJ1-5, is DGGITQSPKYLFRKEGQNVTLSCEQNLNHDAMYWYRQDPGQGLRLIYYSQIVNDFQKGDIAEGYSVSREKKESFPLTVTSAQKNPTAFYLCASSIQRGPNQPQHFGDGTRLSIL.

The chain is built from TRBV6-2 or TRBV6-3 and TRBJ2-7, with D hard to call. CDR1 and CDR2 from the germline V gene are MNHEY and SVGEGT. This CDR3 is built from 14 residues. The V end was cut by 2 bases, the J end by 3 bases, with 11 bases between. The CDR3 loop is CASSYPYRVYEQYF. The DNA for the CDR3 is TGTGCCAGCAGTTACCCCTACAGAGTCTACGAGCAGTACTTC.

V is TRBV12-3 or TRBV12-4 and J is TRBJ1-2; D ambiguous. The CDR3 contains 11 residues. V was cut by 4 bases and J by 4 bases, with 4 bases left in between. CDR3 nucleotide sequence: TGTGCCAGCAGTTCTGGCTATGGCTACACCTTC. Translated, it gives CASSSGYGYTF.

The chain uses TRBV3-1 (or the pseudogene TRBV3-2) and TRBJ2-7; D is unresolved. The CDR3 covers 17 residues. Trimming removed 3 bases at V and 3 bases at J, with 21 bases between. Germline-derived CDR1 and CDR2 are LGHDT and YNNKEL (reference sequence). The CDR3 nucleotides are TGTGCCAGCAGCCAGAAGCAGCGACCCGAGGTATTCTACGAGCAGTACTTC. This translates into CASSQKQRPEVFYEQYF.

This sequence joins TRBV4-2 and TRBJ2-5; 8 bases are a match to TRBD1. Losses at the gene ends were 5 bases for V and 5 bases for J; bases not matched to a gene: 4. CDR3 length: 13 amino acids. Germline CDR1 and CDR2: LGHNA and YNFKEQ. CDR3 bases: TGTGCCAGCAGCAAAAGACAGGGGGAGACCCAGTACTTC. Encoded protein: CASSKRQGETQYF.

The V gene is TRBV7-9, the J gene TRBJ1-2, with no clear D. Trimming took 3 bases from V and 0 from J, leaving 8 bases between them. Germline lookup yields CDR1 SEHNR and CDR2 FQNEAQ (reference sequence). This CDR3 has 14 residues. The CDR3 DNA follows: TGTGCCAGCAGCTTTGCCGGCTCTAACTATGGCTACACCTTC. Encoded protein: CASSFAGSNYGYTF.

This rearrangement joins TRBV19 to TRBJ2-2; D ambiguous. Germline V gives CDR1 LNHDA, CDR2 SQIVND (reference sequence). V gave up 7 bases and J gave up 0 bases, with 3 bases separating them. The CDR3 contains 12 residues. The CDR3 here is CASNANTGELFF. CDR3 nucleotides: TGTGCCAGTAACGCGAACACCGGGGAGCTGTTTTTT.

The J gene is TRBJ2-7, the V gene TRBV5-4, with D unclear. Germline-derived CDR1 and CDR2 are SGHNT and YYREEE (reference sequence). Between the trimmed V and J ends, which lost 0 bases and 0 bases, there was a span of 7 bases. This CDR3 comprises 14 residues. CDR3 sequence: CASSLEPSSYEQYF. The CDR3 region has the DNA TGTGCCAGCAGCTTGGAGCCCAGCTCCTACGAGCAGTACTTC. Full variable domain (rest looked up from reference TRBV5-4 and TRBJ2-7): ETGVTQSPTHLIKTRGQQVTLRCSSQSGHNTVSWYQQALGQGPQFIFQYYREEENGRGNFPPRFSGLQFPNYSSELNVNALELDDSALYLCASSLEPSSYEQYFGPGTRLTVT.

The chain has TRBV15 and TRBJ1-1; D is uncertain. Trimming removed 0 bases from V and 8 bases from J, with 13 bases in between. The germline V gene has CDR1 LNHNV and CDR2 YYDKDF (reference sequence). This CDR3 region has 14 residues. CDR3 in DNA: TGTGCCACCAGCAGAGATCTGGCAGCTTTAGAAGCTTTCTTT. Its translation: CATSRDLAALEAFF.

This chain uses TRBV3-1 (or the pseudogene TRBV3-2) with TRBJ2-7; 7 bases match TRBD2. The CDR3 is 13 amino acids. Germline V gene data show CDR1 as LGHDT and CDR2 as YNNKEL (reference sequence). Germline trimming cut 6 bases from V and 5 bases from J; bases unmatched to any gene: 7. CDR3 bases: TGTGCCAGCAGGCAAACAGGACTAGACGAGCAGTACTTC. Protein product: CASRQTGLDEQYF.

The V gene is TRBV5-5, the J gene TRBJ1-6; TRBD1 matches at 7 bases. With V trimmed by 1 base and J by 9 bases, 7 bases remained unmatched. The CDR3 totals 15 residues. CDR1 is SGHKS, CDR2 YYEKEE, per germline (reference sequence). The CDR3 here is CASSLLQGRGSPLHF. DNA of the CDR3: TGTGCCAGCAGCTTGTTACAGGGGAGGGGTTCACCCCTCCACTTT.

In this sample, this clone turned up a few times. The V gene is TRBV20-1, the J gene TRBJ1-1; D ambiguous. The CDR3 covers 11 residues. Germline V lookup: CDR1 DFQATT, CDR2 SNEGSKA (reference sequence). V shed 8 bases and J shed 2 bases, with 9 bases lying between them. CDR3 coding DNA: TGCAGTCACGACACAAACACTGAAGCTTTCTTT. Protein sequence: CSHDTNTEAFF.

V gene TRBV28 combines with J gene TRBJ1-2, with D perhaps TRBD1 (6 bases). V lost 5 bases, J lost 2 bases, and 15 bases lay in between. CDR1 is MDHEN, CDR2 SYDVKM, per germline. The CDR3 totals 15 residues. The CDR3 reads CASSNPGTINYGYTF. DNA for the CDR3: TGTGCCAGCAGTAATCCGGGGACAATCAACTATGGCTACACCTTC.

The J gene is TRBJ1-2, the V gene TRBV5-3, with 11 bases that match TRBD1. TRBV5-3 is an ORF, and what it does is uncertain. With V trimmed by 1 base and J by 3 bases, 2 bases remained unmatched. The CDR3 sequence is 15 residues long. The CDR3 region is CARSLRGQGDYGYTF. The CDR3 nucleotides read TGTGCCAGAAGCTTGAGGGGACAGGGGGACTATGGCTACACCTTC.

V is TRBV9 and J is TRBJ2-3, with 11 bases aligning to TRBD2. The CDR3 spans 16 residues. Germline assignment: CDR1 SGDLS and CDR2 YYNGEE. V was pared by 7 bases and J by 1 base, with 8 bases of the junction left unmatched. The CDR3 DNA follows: TGTGCCAGCGGTGCCGGGACTAGCGGAGGCACAGATACGCAGTATTTT. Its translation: CASGAGTSGGTDTQYF. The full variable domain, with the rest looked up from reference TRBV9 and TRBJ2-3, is DSGVTQTPKHLITATGQRVTLRCSPRSGDLSVYWYQQSLDQGLQFLIQYYNGEERAKGNILERFSAQQFPDLHSELNLSSLELGDSALYFCASGAGTSGGTDTQYFGPGTRLTVL.

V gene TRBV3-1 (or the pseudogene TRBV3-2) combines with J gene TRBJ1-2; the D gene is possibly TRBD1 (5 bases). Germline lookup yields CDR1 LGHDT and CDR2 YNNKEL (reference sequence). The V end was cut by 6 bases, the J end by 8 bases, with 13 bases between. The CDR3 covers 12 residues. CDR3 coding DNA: TGTGCCAGCAGGATGGCCCAGGGAGGCTACACCTTC. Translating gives CASRMAQGGYTF.

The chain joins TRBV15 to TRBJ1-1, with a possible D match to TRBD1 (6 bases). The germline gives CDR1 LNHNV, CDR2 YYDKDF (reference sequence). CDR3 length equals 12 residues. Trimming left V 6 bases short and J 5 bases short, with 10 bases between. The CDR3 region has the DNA TGTGCCACCAGGGGGGGCAAAACTGAAGCTTTCTTT. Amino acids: CATRGGKTEAFF.

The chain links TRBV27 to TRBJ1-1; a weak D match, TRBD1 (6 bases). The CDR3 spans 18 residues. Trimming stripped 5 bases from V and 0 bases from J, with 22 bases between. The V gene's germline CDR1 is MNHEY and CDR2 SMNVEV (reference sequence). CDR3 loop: CASSLFSGQSFMNTEAFF. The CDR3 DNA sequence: TGTGCCAGCAGTCTATTCTCGGGACAATCGTTCATGAACACTGAAGCTTTCTTT.

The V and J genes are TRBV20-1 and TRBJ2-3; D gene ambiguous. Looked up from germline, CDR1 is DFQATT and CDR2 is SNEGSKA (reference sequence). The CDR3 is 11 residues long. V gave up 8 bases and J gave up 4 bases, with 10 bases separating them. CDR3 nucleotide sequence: TGCAGTCGAGCGTTCTCAGATACGCAGTATTTT. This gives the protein CSRAFSDTQYF.